Detailed here is one TCR beta chain. Authors' methods: Estimation of nucleated cell counts was performed using reference gene primer amplification. Sequenced by immunoSEQ multiplex PCR; TCRdb stores in-frame clones only, minus some. V and J calls and clone size are copied from that table; D and trimming were computed from the DNA. The sample lists 130,000 to 150,000 clones, approximately 81% seen once, with over 8% in the top ten. The sample belongs to a study of blood T cell repertoires in COVID-19. Across the whole study: Acute and convalescent COVID-19 specimens originated in the United States, Italy and Spain. Sample material is recorded as cDNA or gDNA derived from T cells, B-cell-depleted T cells, or PBMCs.

Sequenced: peripheral blood. This TCR was recovered from a human donor in a cohort sampled during active COVID-19.

CDR3 bases: TGTGCCAGCAGCTGGGGGGATCCGGGAGGTAGTGAAAAACTGTTTTTT. It yields the protein CASSWGDPGGSEKLFF. The chain combines TRBV5-5 with TRBJ1-4; TRBD1 is a possible D gene (5 bases). Germline values: CDR1 SGHKS, CDR2 YYEKEE (reference sequence). Trimming stripped 3 bases from V and 7 bases from J, with 19 bases between. The CDR3 has 16 amino acids. The whole variable domain, filled in from reference TRBV5-5 and TRBJ1-4, reads DAGVTQSPTHLIKTRGQQVTLRCSPISGHKSVSWYQQVLGQGPQFIFQYYEKEERGRGNFPDRFSARQFPNYSSELNVNALLLGDSALYLCASSWGDPGGSEKLFFGSGTQLSVL.